The source of this T cell receptor (beta chain) is a study of vaccination effects on CD4 cells after COVID-19. A word on this clone: Its specificity is unknown.

Trimming removed 7 bases from V and 4 bases from J, with 13 bases in between. CDR3 length: 13 amino acids. Whole-study results and caveats: Pronounced clonal contraction occurred in clones induced by infection and by vaccine late after vaccination.

The protocol was immunoSEQ multiplex PCR, while the TCRdb copy is restricted to in-frame clones and leaves out a portion. Among more than 60,000 clones listed, about 74% were seen once. When about ten days of culture had elapsed, CD4+ T cells were isolated. Participants received two doses of either the BNT162b2 or mRNA-1273 vaccine. Nucleocapsid antibody tests were negative, and the vaccine recipients had no prior SARS-CoV-2 infection. It was on days 3 and 7 that half the medium was replaced with IL-2 medium. The receptor was isolated from a human donor who received a COVID-19 vaccine. The sequences come from CD4+ T cells from PBMCs cultured without peptide, collected after COVID-19 vaccination. The chain is built from TRBV12-3 or TRBV12-4 and TRBJ1-1; D perhaps matches TRBD1 (6 bases). CDR3: CASILSGATEAFF. Written as DNA, the CDR3 is TGTGCCAGCATTCTTTCGGGGGCCACTGAAGCTTTCTTT.